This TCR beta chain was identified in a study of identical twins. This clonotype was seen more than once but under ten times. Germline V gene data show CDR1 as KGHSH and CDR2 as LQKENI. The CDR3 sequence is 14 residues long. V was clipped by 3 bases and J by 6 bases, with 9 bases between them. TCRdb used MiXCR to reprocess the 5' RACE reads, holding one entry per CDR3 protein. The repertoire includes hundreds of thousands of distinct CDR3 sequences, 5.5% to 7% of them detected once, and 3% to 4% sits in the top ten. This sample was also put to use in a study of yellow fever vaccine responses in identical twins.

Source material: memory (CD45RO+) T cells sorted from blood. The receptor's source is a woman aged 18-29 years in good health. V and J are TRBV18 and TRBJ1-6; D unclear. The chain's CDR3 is CASSPSGSNSPLHF. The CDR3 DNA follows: TGTGCCAGCTCACCGTCCGGGAGTAATTCACCCCTCCACTTT.